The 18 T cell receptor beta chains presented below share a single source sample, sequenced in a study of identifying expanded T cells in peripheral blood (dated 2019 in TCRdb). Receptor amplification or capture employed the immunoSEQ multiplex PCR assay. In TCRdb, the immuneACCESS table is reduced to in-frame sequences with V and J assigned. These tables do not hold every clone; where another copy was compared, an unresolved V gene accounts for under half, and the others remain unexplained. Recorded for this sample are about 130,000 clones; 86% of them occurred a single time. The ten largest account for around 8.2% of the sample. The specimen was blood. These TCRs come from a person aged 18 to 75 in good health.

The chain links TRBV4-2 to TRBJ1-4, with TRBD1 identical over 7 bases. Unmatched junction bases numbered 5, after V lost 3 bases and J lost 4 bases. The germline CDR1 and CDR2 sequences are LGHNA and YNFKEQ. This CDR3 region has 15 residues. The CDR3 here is CASSQEQGGNEKLFF. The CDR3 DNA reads TGTGCCAGCAGCCAGGAGCAGGGGGGTAATGAAAAACTGTTTTTT.

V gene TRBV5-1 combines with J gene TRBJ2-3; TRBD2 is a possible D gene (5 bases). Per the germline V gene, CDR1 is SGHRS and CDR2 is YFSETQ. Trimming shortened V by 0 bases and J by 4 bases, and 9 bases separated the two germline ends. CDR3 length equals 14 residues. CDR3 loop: CASSLERTADTQYF. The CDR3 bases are TGCGCCAGCAGCTTGGAGCGGACCGCAGATACGCAGTATTTT.

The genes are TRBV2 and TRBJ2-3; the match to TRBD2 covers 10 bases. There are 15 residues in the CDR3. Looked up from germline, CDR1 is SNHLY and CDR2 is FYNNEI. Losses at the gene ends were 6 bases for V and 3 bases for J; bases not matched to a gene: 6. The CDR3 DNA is TGTGCCAGCAGCCTGAGCGGGAGGGGGACAGATACGCAGTATTTT. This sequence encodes CASSLSGRGTDTQYF.

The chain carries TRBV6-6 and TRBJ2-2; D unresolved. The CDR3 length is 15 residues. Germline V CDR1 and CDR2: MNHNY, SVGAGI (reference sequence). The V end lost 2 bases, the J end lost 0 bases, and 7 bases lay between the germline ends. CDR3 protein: CASSYDRANTGELFF. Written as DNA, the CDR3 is TGTGCCAGCAGTTACGACCGCGCGAACACCGGGGAGCTGTTTTTT.

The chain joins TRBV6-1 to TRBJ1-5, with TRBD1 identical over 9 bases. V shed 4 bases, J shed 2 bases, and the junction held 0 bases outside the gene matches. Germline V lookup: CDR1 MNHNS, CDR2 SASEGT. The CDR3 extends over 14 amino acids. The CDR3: CASSGDRGNQPQHF. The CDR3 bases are TGTGCCAGCAGTGGGGACAGGGGCAATCAGCCCCAGCATTTT.

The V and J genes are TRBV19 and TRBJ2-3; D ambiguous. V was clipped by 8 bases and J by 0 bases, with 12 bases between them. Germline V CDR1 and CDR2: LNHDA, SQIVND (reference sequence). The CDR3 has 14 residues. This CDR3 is CASSDIYSTDTQYF. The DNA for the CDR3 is TGTGCCAGTTCCGACATCTATAGCACAGATACGCAGTATTTT.

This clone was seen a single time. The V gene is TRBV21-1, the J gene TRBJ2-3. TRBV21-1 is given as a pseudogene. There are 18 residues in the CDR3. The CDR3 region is CASNLYPKAASSTDTQYF. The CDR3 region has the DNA TGTGCCAGCAATCTCTACCCCAAGGCAGCTTCTAGCACAGATACGCAGTATTTT.

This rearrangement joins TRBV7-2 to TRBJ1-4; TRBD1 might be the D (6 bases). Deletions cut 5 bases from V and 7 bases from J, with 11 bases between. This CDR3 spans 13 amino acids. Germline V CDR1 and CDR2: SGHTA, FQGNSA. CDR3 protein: CASSEQGAEKLFF. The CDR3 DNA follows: TGTGCCAGCAGCGAACAGGGAGCTGAAAAACTGTTTTTT.

CDR3 sequence reads: CASSADSRYGYTF. The CDR3 nucleotides are TGTGCCAGCAGCGCGGACAGTCGCTATGGCTACACCTTC. The chain links TRBV9 to TRBJ1-2, with D possibly matching TRBD1 (6 bases). The length of the CDR3 is 13 residues. Germline V gives CDR1 SGDLS, CDR2 YYNGEE. Trimming removed 3 bases at V and 4 bases at J, with 10 bases between.

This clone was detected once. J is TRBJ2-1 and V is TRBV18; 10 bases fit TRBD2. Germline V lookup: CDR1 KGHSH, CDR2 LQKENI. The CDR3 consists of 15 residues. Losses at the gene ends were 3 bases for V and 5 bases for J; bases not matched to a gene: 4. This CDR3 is CASSPGTSENNEQFF. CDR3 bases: TGTGCCAGCTCACCCGGGACTAGCGAGAACAATGAGCAGTTCTTC. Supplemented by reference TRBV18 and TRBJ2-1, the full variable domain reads NAGVMQNPRHLVRRRGQEARLRCSPMKGHSHVYWYRQLPEEGLKFMVYLQKENIIDESGMPKERFSAEFPKEGPSILRIQQVVRGDSAAYFCASSPGTSENNEQFFGPGTRLTVL.

CDR3 amino acids: CASSPDLYEQYF. Written as DNA, the CDR3 is TGTGCCAGCTCACCGGACTTATACGAGCAGTACTTC. V is TRBV18 and J is TRBJ2-7; a possible D gene is TRBD2 (5 bases). Germline assignment: CDR1 KGHSH and CDR2 LQKENI. Trimming left V 3 bases short and J 4 bases short, with 7 bases between. CDR3 length: 12 residues. Variable domain in full (rest from reference TRBV18 and TRBJ2-7): NAGVMQNPRHLVRRRGQEARLRCSPMKGHSHVYWYRQLPEEGLKFMVYLQKENIIDESGMPKERFSAEFPKEGPSILRIQQVVRGDSAAYFCASSPDLYEQYFGPGTRLTVT.

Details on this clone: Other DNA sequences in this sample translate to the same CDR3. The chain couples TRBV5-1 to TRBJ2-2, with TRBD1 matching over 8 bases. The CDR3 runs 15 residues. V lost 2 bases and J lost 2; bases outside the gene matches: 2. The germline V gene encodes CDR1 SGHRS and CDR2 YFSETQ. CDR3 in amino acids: CASSLQGVNTGELFF. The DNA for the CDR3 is TGCGCCAGCAGCTTACAGGGGGTTAACACCGGGGAGCTGTTTTTT.

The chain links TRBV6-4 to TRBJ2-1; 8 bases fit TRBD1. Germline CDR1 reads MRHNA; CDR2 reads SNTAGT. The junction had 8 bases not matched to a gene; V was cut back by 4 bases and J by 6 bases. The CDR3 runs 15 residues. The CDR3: CASSVVGQGGNEQFF. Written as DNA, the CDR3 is TGTGCCAGCAGTGTGGTAGGACAGGGCGGCAATGAGCAGTTCTTC.

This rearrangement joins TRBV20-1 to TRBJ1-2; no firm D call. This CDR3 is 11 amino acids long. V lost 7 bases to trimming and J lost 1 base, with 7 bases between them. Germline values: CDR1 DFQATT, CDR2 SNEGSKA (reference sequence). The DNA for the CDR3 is TGCAGTGGAGCAAATAACTATGGCTACACCTTC. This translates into CSGANNYGYTF.

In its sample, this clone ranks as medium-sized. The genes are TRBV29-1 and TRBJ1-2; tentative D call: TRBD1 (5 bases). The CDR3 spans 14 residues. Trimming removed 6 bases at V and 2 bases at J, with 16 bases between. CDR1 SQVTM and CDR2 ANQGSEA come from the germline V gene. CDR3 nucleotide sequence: TGCAGCGTCGTGGGGATTGGGGGAAACTATGGCTACACCTTC. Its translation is CSVVGIGGNYGYTF.

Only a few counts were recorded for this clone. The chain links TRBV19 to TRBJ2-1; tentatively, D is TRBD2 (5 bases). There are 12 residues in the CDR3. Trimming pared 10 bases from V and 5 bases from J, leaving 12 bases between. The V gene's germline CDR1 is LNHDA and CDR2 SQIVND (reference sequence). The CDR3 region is CATSFGDNEQFF. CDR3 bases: TGTGCCACCTCATTCGGGGACAATGAGCAGTTCTTC.

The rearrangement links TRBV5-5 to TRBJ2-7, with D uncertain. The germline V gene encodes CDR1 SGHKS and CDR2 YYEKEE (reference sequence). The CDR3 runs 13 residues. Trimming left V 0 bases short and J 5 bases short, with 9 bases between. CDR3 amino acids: CASSLDVQHEQYF. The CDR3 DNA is TGTGCCAGCAGCTTGGATGTTCAGCACGAGCAGTACTTC.

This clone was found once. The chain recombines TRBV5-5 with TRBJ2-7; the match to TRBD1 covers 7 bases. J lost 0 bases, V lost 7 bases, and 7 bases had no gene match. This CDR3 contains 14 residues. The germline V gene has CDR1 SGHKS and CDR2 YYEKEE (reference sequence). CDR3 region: CASQGQLFSYEQYF. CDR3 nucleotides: TGTGCCAGCCAGGGACAGCTTTTCTCCTACGAGCAGTACTTC.